This entry lists 4 T cell receptor beta chains sequenced from one sample in a study of T cell responses to AZD1222 COVID-19 vaccine. The method was immunoSEQ multiplex PCR; TCRdb's version includes in-frame clones alone and lacks a portion of them. The sample yields about 78,000 clones, approximately 86% seen once. Sequencing used peripheral blood, obtained on day 0 of MenACWY control vaccination. The source is an adult in good health.

The sample holds one count of this clone. The chain recombines TRBV2 with TRBJ1-1; possibly TRBD1 for D (5 bases). CDR1 is SNHLY and CDR2 is FYNNEI in the germline V gene. V lost 0 bases and J 8 bases, leaving 7 bases between the germline ends. There are 12 residues in the CDR3. CDR3 sequence (DNA): TGTGCCAGCAGTGAAGCTCGGACAGAAGCTTTCTTT. Translating it yields CASSEARTEAFF.

The V call is TRBV19, the J call TRBJ2-7, with D perhaps assigned TRBD1 or TRBD2 (6 bases each). Germline CDR1 is LNHDA and CDR2 is SQIVND (reference sequence). Trimming took off 2 bases at V and 6 bases at J, with 20 bases between the two ends. CDR3 length: 16 amino acids. The CDR3 here is CASSIYGTYGGGEQYF. Here the CDR3 DNA reads TGTGCCAGTAGTATATACGGGACGTACGGAGGGGGCGAGCAGTACTTC.

This clone was counted between two and nine times. The chain has TRBV4-2 and TRBJ2-1; TRBD2 matches 11 bases. J gave up 4 bases and V 2 bases, and 4 bases lay outside the gene matches. Germline V gives CDR1 LGHNA, CDR2 YNFKEQ. This CDR3 is 16 amino acids long. The CDR3 loop is CASSQTSGGDYNEQFF. The CDR3, as DNA: TGTGCCAGCAGCCAAACTAGCGGGGGTGATTACAATGAGCAGTTCTTC.

The chain couples TRBV6-5 to TRBJ1-2; tentatively, D is TRBD1 (5 bases). Germline assignment: CDR1 MNHEY and CDR2 SVGAGI. The CDR3 is 14 residues long. Deletions cut 6 bases from V and 0 bases from J, with 11 bases between. The CDR3 region is CASSLDTTNYGYTF. As DNA, the CDR3 is TGTGCCAGCAGCCTGGACACCACTAACTATGGCTACACCTTC.